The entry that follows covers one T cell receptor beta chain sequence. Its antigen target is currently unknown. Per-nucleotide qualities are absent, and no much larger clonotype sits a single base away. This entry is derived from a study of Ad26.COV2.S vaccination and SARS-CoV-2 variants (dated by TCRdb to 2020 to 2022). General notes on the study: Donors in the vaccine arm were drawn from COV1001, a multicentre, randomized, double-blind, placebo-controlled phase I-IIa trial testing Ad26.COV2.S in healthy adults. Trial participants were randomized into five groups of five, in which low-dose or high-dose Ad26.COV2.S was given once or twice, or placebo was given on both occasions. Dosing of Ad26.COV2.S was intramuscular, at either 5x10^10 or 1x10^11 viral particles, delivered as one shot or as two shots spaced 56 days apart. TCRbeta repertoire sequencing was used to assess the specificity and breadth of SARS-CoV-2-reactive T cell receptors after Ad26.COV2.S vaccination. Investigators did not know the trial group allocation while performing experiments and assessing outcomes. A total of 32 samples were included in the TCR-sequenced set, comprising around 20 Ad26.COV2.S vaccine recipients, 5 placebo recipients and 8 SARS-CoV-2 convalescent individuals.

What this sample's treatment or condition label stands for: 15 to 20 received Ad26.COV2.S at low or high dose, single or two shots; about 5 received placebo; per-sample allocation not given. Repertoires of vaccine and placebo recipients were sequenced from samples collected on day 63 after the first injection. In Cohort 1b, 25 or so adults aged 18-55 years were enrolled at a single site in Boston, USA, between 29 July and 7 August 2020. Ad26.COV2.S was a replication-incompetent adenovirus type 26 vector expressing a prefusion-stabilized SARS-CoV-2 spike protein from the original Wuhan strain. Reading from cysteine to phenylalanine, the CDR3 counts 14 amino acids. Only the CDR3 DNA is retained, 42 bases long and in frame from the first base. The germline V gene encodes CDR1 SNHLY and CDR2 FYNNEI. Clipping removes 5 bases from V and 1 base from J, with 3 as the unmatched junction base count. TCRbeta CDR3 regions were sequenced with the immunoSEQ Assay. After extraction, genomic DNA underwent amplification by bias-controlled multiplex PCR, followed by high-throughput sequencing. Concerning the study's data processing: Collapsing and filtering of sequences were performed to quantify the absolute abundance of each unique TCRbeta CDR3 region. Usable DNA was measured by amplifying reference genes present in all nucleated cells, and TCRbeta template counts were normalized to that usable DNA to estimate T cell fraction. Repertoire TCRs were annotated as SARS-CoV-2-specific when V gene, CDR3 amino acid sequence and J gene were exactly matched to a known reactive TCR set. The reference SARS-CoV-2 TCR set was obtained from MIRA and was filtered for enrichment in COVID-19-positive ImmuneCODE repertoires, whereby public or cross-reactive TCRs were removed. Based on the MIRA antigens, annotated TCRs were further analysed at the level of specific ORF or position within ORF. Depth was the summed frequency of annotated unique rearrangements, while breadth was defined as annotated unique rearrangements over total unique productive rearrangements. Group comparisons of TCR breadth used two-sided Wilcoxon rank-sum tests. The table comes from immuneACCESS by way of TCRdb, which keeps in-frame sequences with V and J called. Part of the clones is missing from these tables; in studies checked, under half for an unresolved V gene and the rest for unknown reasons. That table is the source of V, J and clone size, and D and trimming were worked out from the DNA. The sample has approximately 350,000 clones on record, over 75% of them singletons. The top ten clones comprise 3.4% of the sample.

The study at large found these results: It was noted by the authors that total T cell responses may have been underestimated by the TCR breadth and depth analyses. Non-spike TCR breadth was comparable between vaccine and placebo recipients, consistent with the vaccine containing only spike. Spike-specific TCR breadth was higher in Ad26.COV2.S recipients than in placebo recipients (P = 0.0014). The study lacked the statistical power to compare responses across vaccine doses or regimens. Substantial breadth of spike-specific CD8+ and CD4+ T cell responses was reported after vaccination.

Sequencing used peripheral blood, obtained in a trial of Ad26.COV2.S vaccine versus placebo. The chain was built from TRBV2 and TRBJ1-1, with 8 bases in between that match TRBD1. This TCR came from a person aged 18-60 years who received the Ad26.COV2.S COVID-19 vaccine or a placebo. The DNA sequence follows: TGTGCCAGCAGTTTGCAGGGGGCGAACACTGAAGCTTTCTTT. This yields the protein CASSLQGANTEAFF.